This T cell receptor (beta chain) was recovered during a study of regulatory dendritic cells for organ transplantation. Study outcomes and limitations: Memory CD8+ clonal expansion seemed more limited with regulatory than mature dendritic cells. Naive CD4+ and CD8+ repertoires were highly diverse; memory CD8+ was most oligoclonal. Between individuals, the alloreactive memory CD8+ T cell pool differed considerably.

Naive CD45RA+ and memory CD45RO+ CD4+ or CD8+ T cells were FACS-sorted. This clone was seen a few times. Its antigen is unidentified. Libraries were prepared by immunoSEQ multiplex PCR; TCRdb keeps only in-frame clonotypes and omits some of them. The sample has some 12,000 clones, around 66% seen once. The source is a human donor in good health. Sample: memory CD8+ T cells from blood. Subset in this sample: CD45RO+ memory T cells.

The CDR3 region is CASSPDPSGTQYF. The DNA of the CDR3 is TGCGCCAGCAGCCCCGACCCCTCGGGAACGCAGTATTTT. This rearrangement joins TRBV4-3 to TRBJ2-3, with D maybe TRBD2 (5 bases). V lost 4 bases and J lost 9, with 14 bases in between. CDR1 and CDR2 from the germline V gene are LGHNA and YSLEER. There are 13 residues in the CDR3.